This TCR beta chain was sequenced during a study of response to subunit inactivated influenza vaccine. Study findings and constraints: T cells newly recruited by each seasonal influenza vaccination are few, the authors suggested.

The CDR3 totals 14 residues. Germline V gene lookup returns CDR1 MNHEY and CDR2 SVGEGT. Trimming pared 6 bases from V and 6 bases from J, leaving 14 bases between. TCRdb redid the calling of the RT-PCR reads with MiXCR, one entry per CDR3 protein. The data hold 490,000 or so distinct CDR3 sequences, with 7.6% observed a single time. This clonotype turned up a few times. The antigen remains undetermined. The origin of this receptor is a man between 50 and 75 years old who received an inactivated influenza vaccine. The sample here was PBMCs from blood, taken roughly 24 months after vaccination. The V and J genes are TRBV6-2 or TRBV6-3 and TRBJ1-4, with D possibly matching TRBD1 (6 bases). The CDR3, as DNA: TGTGCCAGCAGACCCGGGACAAGATATGAAAAACTGTTTTTT. It is translated as CASRPGTRYEKLFF.